These T cell receptor beta chains were read from a single sample in a study of OX40 agonist ivuxolimab in advanced cancers. Clones were sequenced by immunoSEQ multiplex PCR, and TCRdb holds only the in-frame ones, with some missing. The data contain tens of thousands of clones, 75% to 85% of them seen just once; the ten biggest clones take up 2% to 3%. Sequenced here: CD4+ or CD8+ T cells sorted from blood, sampled in a trial of the OX40 agonist ivuxolimab. These receptors were obtained from an adult with an advanced solid tumor such as melanoma, head and neck, liver or kidney cancer. Each CDR3 is given with its conserved first and last residue. D genes are given only for firm matches. Only some rows state a clone size, as once, few, many or a class for expanded clones.

j_call	d_call	clone_size	v_call	cdr3_nt	cdr3_aa
TRBJ1-4	NA	NA	TRBV18	TGTGCCAGCTCACCACGGGGGTTAGATAATGAAAAACTGTTTTTT	CASSPRGLDNEKLFF
TRBJ1-6	TRBD1	NA	TRBV5-6	TGTGCCAGCAGCTTGGAGCTTAGGGCAGGGGGCCCTTCACCCCTCCACTTT	CASSLELRAGGPSPLHF
TRBJ2-3	NA	NA	TRBV12-5	TGTGCTAGTGGTTGGGGAGACAGGTTTCGAGATACGCAGTATTTT	CASGWGDRFRDTQYF
TRBJ1-1	TRBD1	NA	TRBV5-1	TGCGCCAGCAGCCAAGGGACAGGGAACACTGAAGCTTTCTTT	CASSQGTGNTEAFF
TRBJ2-2	NA	NA	TRBV2	TGTGCCAGCAGTGAAGTTGGGGGGCTTTTTACCGGGGAGCTGTTTTTT	CASSEVGGLFTGELFF
TRBJ2-7	NA	NA	TRBV6-5	TGTGCCAGCAGTTACACGGGTCCCTACGAGCAGTACTTC	CASSYTGPYEQYF
TRBJ2-7	NA	NA	TRBV5-1	TGCGCCAGCAGCCTCGGGCAGGAATCCTACGAGCAGTACTTC	CASSLGQESYEQYF
TRBJ2-1	TRBD2	NA	TRBV29-1	TGCAGCGTTGTCGGGCTAGCGGCCTACAATGAGCAGTTCTTC	CSVVGLAAYNEQFF
TRBJ2-1	NA	NA	TRBV29-1	TGCAGCGCCCAAGGGGCAGGGAGCTACAATGAGCAGTTCTTC	CSAQGAGSYNEQFF
TRBJ1-2	NA	NA	TRBV7-3	TGTGCCAGCAGCTTAGCGATGGCCGCTTTGAGCTATGGCTACACCTTC	CASSLAMAALSYGYTF
TRBJ1-5	NA	NA	TRBV27	TGTGCCAGCAGTTGGTCCGGCAATCAGCCCCAGCATTTT	CASSWSGNQPQHF
TRBJ2-5	NA	NA	TRBV11-2	TGTGCCAGCAGCTTAAGTCAGGGGCAGGAGACCCAGTACTTC	CASSLSQGQETQYF
TRBJ2-7	TRBD1	few	TRBV19	TGTGCCAGTAGTATCGGGACAGGGAGGTCCTACGAGCAGTACTTC	CASSIGTGRSYEQYF
TRBJ1-2	NA	NA	TRBV18	TGTGCCAGCTCACCCTGGACGGAGGACCTTTATGGCTACACCTTC	CASSPWTEDLYGYTF
TRBJ1-2	NA	NA	TRBV6-1	TGTGCCAGCAGTAACACCGAAAACTATGGCTACACCTTC	CASSNTENYGYTF